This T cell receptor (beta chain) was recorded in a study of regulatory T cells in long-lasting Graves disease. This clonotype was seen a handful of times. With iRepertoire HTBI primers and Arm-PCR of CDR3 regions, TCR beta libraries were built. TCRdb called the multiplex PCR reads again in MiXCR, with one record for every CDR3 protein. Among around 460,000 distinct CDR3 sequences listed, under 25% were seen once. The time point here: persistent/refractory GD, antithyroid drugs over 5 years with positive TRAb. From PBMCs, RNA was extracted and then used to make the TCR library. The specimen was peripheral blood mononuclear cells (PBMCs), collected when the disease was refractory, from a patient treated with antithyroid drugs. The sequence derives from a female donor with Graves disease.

The CDR3 loop reads CASSPVQIFRFGYTF. In DNA form, the CDR3 reads TGTGCCAGCAGCCCCGTACAGATTTTCAGATTTGGCTACACCTTC. The chain carries TRBV9 and TRBJ1-2; D ambiguous. Trimming cost V 4 bases and J 7 bases, with 20 bases left between them. Looked up from germline, CDR1 is SGDLS and CDR2 is YYNGEE. This CDR3 has 15 residues.